Below are 8 T cell receptor beta chains sequenced from a single sample in a study of CD8+ T cells in alopecia areata. The sequencing template was cDNA reverse transcribed from extracted RNA. The method was immunoSEQ multiplex PCR; TCRdb's version includes in-frame clones alone and lacks a portion of them. The sample lists about 150,000 clones, 55% to 65% seen once, with 4.5% to 5% in the top ten. The sequenced material came from CD4+ T cells sorted from blood. The receptors here all came from a human donor in good health.

The genes are TRBV28 and TRBJ2-5, with D unclear. Trimming removed 4 bases at V and 2 bases at J, with 11 bases between. Germline V gene data show CDR1 as MDHEN and CDR2 as SYDVKM. The length of the CDR3 is 14 residues. The CDR3 DNA follows: TGTGCCAGCAGTTATCGACTCTATCAAGAGACCCAGTACTTC. Protein sequence: CASSYRLYQETQYF.

V usage is TRBV20-1 and J usage is TRBJ2-1; D gene ambiguous. The CDR3 length is 11 residues. Germline-derived CDR1 and CDR2 are DFQATT and SNEGSKA (reference sequence). The DNA for the CDR3 is TGCAGACCAAGCTCCTACAATGAGCAGTTCTTC. It translates to CRPSSYNEQFF.

In this sample, this clone turned up a few times. The chain carries TRBV29-1 and TRBJ1-1, with D unresolved. This CDR3 spans 10 amino acids. Trimming took 7 bases from V and 5 from J, leaving 8 bases between them. Germline V gives CDR1 SQVTM, CDR2 ANQGSEA. CDR3 nucleotide sequence: TGCAGCGCCCACCGGACTGAAGCTTTCTTT. It yields the protein CSAHRTEAFF.

V is TRBV29-1 and J is TRBJ2-5; 8 bases match TRBD1. V was clipped by 2 bases and J by 1 base; unmatched bases: 6. This CDR3 region has 15 residues. CDR1 and CDR2 from the germline V gene are SQVTM and ANQGSEA. CDR3 region: CSVEPTGVSQETQYF. CDR3 coding DNA: TGCAGCGTTGAACCGACAGGGGTGTCCCAAGAGACCCAGTACTTC. The whole variable domain, filled in from reference TRBV29-1 and TRBJ2-5, reads SAVISQKPSRDICQRGTSLTIQCQVDSQVTMMFWYRQQPGQSLTLIATANQGSEATYESGFVIDKFPISRPNLTFSTLTVSNMSPEDSSIYLCSVEPTGVSQETQYFGPGTRLLVL.

This clone was recorded once. The rearrangement joins TRBV11-1 to TRBJ2-2; D is uncertain. The CDR3 extends over 13 amino acids. Germline CDR1 reads SGHAT; CDR2 reads FQDESV (reference sequence). With 0 bases removed from V and 8 bases from J, the gap between germline ends came to 7 bases. CDR3 region: CASSLARAGELFF. DNA of the CDR3: TGTGCCAGCAGCTTAGCCCGTGCAGGGGAGCTGTTTTTT.

This chain joins TRBV28 and TRBJ2-6; 7 bases line up with TRBD1. The V gene's germline CDR1 is MDHEN and CDR2 SYDVKM. With 4 bases clipped from V and 0 bases from J, the junction kept 3 bases outside the gene matches. This CDR3 has 16 residues. CDR3 DNA: TGTGCCAGCAGTTCCACAGGGGCCTCTGGGGCCAACGTCCTGACTTTC. Its translation is CASSSTGASGANVLTF.

The V call is TRBV6-5, the J call TRBJ2-2; 7 nucleotides match TRBD1. CDR1 is MNHEY and CDR2 is SVGAGI in the germline V gene. This CDR3 comprises 14 residues. The ends lost 6 bases at V and 5 bases at J; junction bases unmatched: 6. CDR3 region: CASREQGPTGELFF. CDR3 DNA sequence: TGTGCCAGCAGGGAACAGGGGCCTACCGGGGAGCTGTTTTTT.

The chain has TRBV11-3 and TRBJ1-1; D uncertain. The V gene lost 0 bases and the J gene lost 2 bases, with 4 bases spanning the gap. The length of the CDR3 is 13 residues. CDR1 is SGHNT, CDR2 YENEEA, per germline. Here the CDR3 DNA reads TGTGCCAGCAGCTTAGATCACAACACTGAAGCTTTCTTT. It codes for CASSLDHNTEAFF.